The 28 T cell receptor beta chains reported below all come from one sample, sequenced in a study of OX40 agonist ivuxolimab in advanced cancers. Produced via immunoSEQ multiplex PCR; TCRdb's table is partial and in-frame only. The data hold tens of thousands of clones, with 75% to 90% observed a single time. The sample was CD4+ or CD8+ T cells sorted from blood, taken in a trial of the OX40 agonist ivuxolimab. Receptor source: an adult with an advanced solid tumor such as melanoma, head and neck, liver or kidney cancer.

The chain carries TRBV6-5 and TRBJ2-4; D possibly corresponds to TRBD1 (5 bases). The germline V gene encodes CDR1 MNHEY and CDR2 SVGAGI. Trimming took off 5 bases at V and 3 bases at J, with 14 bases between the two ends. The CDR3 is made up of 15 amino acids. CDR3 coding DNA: TGTGCCAGCAGTACAACAGGTTTGGGCAAAAACATTCAGTACTTC. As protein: CASSTTGLGKNIQYF.

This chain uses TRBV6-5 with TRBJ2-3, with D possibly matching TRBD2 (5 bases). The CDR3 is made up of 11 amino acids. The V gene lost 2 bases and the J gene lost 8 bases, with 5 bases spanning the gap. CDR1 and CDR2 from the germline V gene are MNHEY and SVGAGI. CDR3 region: CASSYEGTQYF. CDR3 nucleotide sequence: TGTGCCAGCAGTTACGAGGGTACGCAGTATTTT.

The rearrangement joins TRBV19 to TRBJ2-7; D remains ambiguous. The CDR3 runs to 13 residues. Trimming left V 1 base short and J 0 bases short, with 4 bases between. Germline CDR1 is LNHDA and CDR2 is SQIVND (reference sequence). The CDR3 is CASSIAHSYEQYF. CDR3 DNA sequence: TGTGCCAGTAGTATAGCTCACTCCTACGAGCAGTACTTC. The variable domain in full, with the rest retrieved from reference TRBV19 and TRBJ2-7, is DGGITQSPKYLFRKEGQNVTLSCEQNLNHDAMYWYRQDPGQGLRLIYYSQIVNDFQKGDIAEGYSVSREKKESFPLTVTSAQKNPTAFYLCASSIAHSYEQYFGPGTRLTVT.

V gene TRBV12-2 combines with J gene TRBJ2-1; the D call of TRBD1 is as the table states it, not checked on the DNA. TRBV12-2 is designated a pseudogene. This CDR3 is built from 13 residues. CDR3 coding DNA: TGTGCAAGTCGCCCCTTTGGGGCCAATGAGCAGTTCTTC. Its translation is CASRPFGANEQFF.

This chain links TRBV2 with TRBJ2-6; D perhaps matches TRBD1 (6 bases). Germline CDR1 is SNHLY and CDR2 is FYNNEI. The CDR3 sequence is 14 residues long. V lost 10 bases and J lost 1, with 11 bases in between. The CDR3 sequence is CATGDRSGANVLTF. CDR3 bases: TGTGCCACAGGCGACAGGTCTGGGGCCAACGTCCTGACTTTC. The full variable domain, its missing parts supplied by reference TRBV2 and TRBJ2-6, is EPEVTQTPSHQVTQMGQEVILRCVPISNHLYFYWYRQILGQKVEFLVSFYNNEISEKSEIFDDQFSVERPDGSNFTLKIRSTKLEDSAMYFCATGDRSGANVLTFGAGSRLTVL.

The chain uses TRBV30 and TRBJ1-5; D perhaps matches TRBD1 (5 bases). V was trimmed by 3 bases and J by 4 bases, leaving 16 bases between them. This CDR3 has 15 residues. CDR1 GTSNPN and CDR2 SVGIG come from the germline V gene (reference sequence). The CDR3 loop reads CAWRPSGRGNQPQHF. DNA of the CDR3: TGTGCCTGGAGGCCTTCGGGACGGGGGAATCAGCCCCAGCATTTT.

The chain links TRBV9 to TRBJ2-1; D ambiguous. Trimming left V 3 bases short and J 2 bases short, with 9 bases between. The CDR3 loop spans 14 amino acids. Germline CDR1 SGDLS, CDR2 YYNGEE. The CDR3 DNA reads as TGTGCCAGCAGCGAGACTTCGACCTACAATGAGCAGTTCTTC. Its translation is CASSETSTYNEQFF.

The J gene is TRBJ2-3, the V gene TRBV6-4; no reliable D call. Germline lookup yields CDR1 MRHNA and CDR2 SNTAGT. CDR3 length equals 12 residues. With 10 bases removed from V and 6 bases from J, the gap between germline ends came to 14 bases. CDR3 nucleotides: TGTGCCACCTACATGAGCCGGGATACGCAGTATTTT. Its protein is CATYMSRDTQYF.

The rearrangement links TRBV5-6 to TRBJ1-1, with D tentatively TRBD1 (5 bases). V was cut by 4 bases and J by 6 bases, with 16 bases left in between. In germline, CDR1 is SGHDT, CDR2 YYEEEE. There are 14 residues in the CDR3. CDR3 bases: TGTGCCAGCAGCGTTTATGACAGTCGTCCTGAAGCTTTCTTT. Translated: CASSVYDSRPEAFF.

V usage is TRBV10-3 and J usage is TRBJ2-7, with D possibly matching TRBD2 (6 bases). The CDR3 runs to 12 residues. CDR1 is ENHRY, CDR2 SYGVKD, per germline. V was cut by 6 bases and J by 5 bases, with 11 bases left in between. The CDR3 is CAIREGPNEQYF. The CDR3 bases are TGTGCCATCAGGGAGGGCCCAAACGAGCAGTACTTC.

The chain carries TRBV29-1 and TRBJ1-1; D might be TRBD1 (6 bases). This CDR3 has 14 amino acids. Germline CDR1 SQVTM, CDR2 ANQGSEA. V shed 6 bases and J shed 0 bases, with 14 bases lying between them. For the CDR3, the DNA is TGCAGCGTCCGGGGGGGACACATGAACACTGAAGCTTTCTTT. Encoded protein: CSVRGGHMNTEAFF.

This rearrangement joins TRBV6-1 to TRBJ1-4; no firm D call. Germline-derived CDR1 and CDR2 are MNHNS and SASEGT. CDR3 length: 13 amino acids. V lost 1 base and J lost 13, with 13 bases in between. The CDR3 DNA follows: TGTGCCAGCAGTGAAGAACGGTCTGCGGGACTGTTTTTT. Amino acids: CASSEERSAGLFF.

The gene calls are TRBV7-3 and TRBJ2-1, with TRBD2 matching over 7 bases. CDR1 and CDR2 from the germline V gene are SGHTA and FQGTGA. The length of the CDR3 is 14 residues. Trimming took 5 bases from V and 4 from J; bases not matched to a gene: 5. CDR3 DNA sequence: TGTGCCAGCAGCGCCGGGACTAATTACAATGAGCAGTTCTTC. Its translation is CASSAGTNYNEQFF.

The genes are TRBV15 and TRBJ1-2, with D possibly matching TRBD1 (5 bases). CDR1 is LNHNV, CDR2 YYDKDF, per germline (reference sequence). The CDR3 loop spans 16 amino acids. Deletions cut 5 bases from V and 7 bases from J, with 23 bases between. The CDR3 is CATSPRPGLVGGGYTF. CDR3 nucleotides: TGTGCCACCAGCCCCCGGCCTGGGCTGGTCGGGGGTGGCTACACCTTC.

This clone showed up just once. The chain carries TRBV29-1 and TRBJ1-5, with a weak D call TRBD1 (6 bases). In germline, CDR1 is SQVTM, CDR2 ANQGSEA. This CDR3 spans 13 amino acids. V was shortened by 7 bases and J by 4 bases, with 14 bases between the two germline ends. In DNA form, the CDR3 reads TGCAGCGCTGGGGGGGCGGGGAATCAGCCCCAGCATTTT. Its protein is CSAGGAGNQPQHF.

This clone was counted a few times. The chain's CDR3 is CASRGFTEAFF. As DNA, the CDR3 is TGTGCCAGCAGGGGGTTCACTGAAGCTTTCTTT. This sequence joins TRBV2 and TRBJ1-1; D is unclear. In germline, CDR1 is SNHLY, CDR2 FYNNEI. V dropped 6 bases and J dropped 4 bases, with 6 bases sitting between them. The CDR3 is 11 residues long.

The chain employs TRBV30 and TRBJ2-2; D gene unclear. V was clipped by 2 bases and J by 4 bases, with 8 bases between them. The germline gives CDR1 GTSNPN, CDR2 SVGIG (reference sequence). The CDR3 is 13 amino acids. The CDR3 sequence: CAWSLSFTGELFF. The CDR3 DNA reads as TGTGCCTGGAGTCTGAGTTTCACCGGGGAGCTGTTTTTT.

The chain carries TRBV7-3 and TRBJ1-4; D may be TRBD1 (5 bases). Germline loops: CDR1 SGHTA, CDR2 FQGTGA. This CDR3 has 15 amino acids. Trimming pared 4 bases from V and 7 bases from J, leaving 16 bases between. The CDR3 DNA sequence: TGTGCCAGCAGCTCCCGACGCGGGGGAAGTGAAAAACTGTTTTTT. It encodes CASSSRRGGSEKLFF.

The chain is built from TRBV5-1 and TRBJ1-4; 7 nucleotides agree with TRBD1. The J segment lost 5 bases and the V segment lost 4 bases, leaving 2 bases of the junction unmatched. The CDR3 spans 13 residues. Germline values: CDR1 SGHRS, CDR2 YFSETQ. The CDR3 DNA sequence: TGCGCCAGCAGCCCGGACAGGAATGAAAAACTGTTTTTT. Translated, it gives CASSPDRNEKLFF.

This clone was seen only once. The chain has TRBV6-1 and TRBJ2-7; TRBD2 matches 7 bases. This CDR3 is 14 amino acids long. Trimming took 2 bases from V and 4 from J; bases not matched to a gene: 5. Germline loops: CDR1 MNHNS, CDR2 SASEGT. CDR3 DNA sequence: TGTGCCAGCAGTGAACCTAGCGGCTCGTACGAGCAGTACTTC. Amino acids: CASSEPSGSYEQYF.

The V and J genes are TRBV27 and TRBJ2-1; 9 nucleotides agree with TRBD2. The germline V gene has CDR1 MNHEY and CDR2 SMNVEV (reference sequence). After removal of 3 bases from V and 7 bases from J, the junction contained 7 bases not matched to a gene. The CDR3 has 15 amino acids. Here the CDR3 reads CASSFPGLAANEQFF. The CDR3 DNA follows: TGTGCCAGCAGTTTTCCGGGACTAGCAGCGAATGAGCAGTTCTTC.

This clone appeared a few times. The CDR3 spells CASSPSTVSGNTIYF. The CDR3 DNA sequence: TGTGCCAGCTCACCCTCGACGGTCTCTGGAAACACCATATATTTT. This chain uses TRBV18 with TRBJ1-3; D gene uncertain. The CDR3 has 15 amino acids. Trimming took 3 bases from V and 0 from J, leaving 9 bases between them. In germline, CDR1 is KGHSH, CDR2 LQKENI. Complete variable domain (other parts from reference TRBV18 and TRBJ1-3): NAGVMQNPRHLVRRRGQEARLRCSPMKGHSHVYWYRQLPEEGLKFMVYLQKENIIDESGMPKERFSAEFPKEGPSILRIQQVVRGDSAAYFCASSPSTVSGNTIYFGEGSWLTVV.

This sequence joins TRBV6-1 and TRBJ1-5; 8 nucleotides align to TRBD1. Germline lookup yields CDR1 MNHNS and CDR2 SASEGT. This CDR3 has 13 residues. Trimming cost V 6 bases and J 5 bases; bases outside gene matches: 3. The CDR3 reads CASSGQGDQPQHF. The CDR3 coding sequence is TGTGCCAGCAGCGGACAGGGTGATCAGCCCCAGCATTTT.

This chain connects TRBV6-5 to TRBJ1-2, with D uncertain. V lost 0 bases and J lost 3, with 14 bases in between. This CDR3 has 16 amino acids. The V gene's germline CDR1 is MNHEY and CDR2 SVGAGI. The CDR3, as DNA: TGTGCCAGCAGTTACTCGAGCACTCCAAATTACTATGGCTACACCTTC. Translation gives CASSYSSTPNYYGYTF.

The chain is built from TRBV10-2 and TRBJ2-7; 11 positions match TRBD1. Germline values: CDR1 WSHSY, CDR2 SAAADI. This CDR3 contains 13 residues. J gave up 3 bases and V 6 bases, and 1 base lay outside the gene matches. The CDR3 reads CASRGQGVYEQYF. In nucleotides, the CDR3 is TGCGCCAGCAGGGGACAGGGGGTCTACGAGCAGTACTTC.

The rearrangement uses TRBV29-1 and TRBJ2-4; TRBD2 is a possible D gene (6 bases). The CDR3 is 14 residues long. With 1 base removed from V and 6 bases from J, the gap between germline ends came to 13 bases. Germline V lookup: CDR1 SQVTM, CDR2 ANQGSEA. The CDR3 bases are TGCAGCGTTGAAGTCTCGGGAGTTGGAAACATTCAGTACTTC. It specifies CSVEVSGVGNIQYF.

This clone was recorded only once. As DNA, the CDR3 is TGTGCCAGCAGCTTACAGGTTCCGGATGAAAAACTGTTTTTT. It translates to CASSLQVPDEKLFF. The genes are TRBV7-9 and TRBJ1-4; D remains unclear. Looked up from germline, CDR1 is SEHNR and CDR2 is FQNEAQ (reference sequence). The V and J ends lost 2 bases and 6 bases respectively, with 10 bases between them. The CDR3 is made up of 14 amino acids.

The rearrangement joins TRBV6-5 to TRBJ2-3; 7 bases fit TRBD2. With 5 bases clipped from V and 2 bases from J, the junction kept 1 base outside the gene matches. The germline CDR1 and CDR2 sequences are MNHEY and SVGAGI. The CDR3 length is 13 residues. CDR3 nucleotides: TGTGCCAGCAGTAGGGACTACACAGATACGCAGTATTTT. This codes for CASSRDYTDTQYF.